This T cell receptor (beta chain) was captured in a study of T cells after posttransplantation cyclophosphamide. Study-level results: Donor-recipient repertoire similarity was low at 1-2 months, rising over year one. Blood and skin or GI T cell repertoires showed limited TRB overlap.

On the day of bone marrow donation, the related graft donor provided peripheral blood. The naive gate required viable CD3+CD4+ or CD3+CD8+ cells with CCR7+CD45RA+CD45RO-CD95-CD27+CD28+ phenotype. This table comes from immunoSEQ multiplex PCR, and its TCRdb copy is limited to in-frame clones, with some not included. Altogether a few thousand clones are present, 85% to 95% being singletons, with the ten largest covering roughly 0.67%. As regards this clone: The antigen is unknown.

CDR1 LNHDA and CDR2 SQIVND come from the germline V gene (reference sequence). J gave up 4 bases and V 3 bases, and 14 bases lay outside the gene matches. This CDR3 spans 17 amino acids. The sequence came from a man over 45. Input material: naive CD4+ T cells sorted from PBMCs. V usage is TRBV19 and J usage is TRBJ1-1, with 7 bases that match TRBD1. CDR3 bases: TGTGCCAGTAGTATCCGATACAGGGGTCACGCGATCACTGAAGCTTTCTTT. This encodes CASSIRYRGHAITEAFF.